This is a list of T cell receptor gamma chains from one sample in a study of Vδ1+ human thymocytes. TCRdb re-analyzed the multiplex PCR reads via CATT. This sample carries roughly 24,000 gamma-chain clones, approximately 15% of them seen once, and the ten largest clones take 1.9%. The sample taken for sequencing was Vdelta1+ gamma-delta thymocytes from the thymus. Receptor source: a child younger than two who had congenital heart surgery. Both conserved end residues are part of each CDR3. Size values are once, few and many counts, or a class for expanded clones, and some rows have none.

>TRGV3|.|TRGJ1/TRGJ2
CATWDRLGVYYKKLF
TGTGCCACCTGGGACAGGCTAGGAGTATATTATAAGAAACTCTTT
>TRGV4|.|TRGJ1/TRGJ2
CATWIQPFDHYKKLF
TGTGCCACCTGGATACAACCCTTTGATCATTATAAGAAACTCTTT
>TRGV5|.|TRGJ1/TRGJ2
CATWDWPYYKKLF
TGTGCCACCTGGGACTGGCCGTATTATAAGAAACTCTTT
>TRGV9|few|TRGJ1/TRGJ2
CALWEFHPYYKKLF
TGTGCCTTGTGGGAGTTCCACCCCTATTATAAGAAACTCTTT
>TRGV4|.|TRGJ1/TRGJ2
CATWNGPYYKKLF
TGTGCCACCTGGAATGGGCCCTATTATAAGAAACTCTTT
>TRGV4|medium-sized|TRGJ1/TRGJ2
CATWTPNKKLF
TGTGCCACCTGGACCCCAAATAAGAAACTCTTT
>TRGV9|.|TRGJP
CALWEARQELGKKIKVF
TGTGCCTTGTGGGAGGCACGCCAAGAGTTGGGCAAAAAAATCAAGGTATTT
>TRGV2|.|TRGJ1/TRGJ2
CATWDGPDKELF
TGTGCCACCTGGGACGGGCCCGATAAGGAACTCTTT
>TRGV4|.|TRGJ1/TRGJ2
CATWNALKKLF
TGTGCCACCTGGAATGCCCTTAAGAAACTCTTT
>TRGV4|.|TRGJP1
CATWSDTTGWFKIF
TGTGCCACCTGGTCCGATACCACTGGTTGGTTCAAGATATTT
>TRGV2|.|TRGJ1/TRGJ2
CATWDGPRGWYYYKKLF
TGTGCCACCTGGGACGGGCCTAGGGGCTGGTATTATTATAAGAAACTCTTT
>TRGV4|few|TRGJP2
CATLEGDWIKTF
TGTGCCACCCTCGAAGGTGATTGGATCAAGACGTTT
>TRGV2|.|TRGJ1/TRGJ2
CATWDALNKKLF
TGTGCCACCTGGGACGCCCTAAATAAGAAACTCTTT
>TRGV8|.|TRGJP2
CATWDRGSSDWIKTF
TGTGCCACCTGGGATCGGGGAAGTAGTGATTGGATCAAGACGTTT
>TRGV8|.|TRGJP1
CATWDRIGTGWFKIF
TGTGCCACCTGGGATAGGATCGGCACTGGTTGGTTCAAGATATTT
>TRGV4|.|TRGJ1/TRGJ2
CATWDGPLKKLF
TGTGCCACCTGGGATGGGCCCCTCAAGAAACTCTTT
>TRGV2|medium-sized|TRGJ1/TRGJ2
CATWDGDKKLF
TGTGCCACCTGGGACGGGGATAAGAAACTCTTT
>TRGV4|.|TRGJ1/TRGJ2
CATWDGRCYYKKLF
TGTGCCACCTGGGATGGGCGTTGCTATTATAAGAAACTCTTT
>TRGV2|.|TRGJ1/TRGJ2
CATWNCRDYYKKLF
TGTGCCACCTGGAACTGCAGGGATTATTATAAGAAACTCTTT
>TRGV5|.|TRGJ1/TRGJ2
CATWDSPYNIYYKKLF
TGTGCCACCTGGGACAGCCCCTACAACATTTATTATAAGAAACTCTTT
>TRGV4|.|TRGJ1/TRGJ2
CATWNGIKKLF
TGTGCCACCTGGAATGGTATTAAGAAACTCTTT
>TRGV9|.|TRGJ1/TRGJ2
CALWEVFRDYKKLF
TGTGCCTTGTGGGAGGTGTTTAGGGATTATAAGAAACTCTTT
>TRGV4|.|TRGJ1/TRGJ2
CATWSEAYRKLF
TGTGCCACCTGGTCGGAGGCGTATAGGAAACTCTTT
>TRGV4|.|TRGJ1/TRGJ2
CATWDGLRGEKLF
TGTGCCACCTGGGATGGGCTTAGGGGAGAGAAACTCTTT
>TRGV4|.|TRGJ1/TRGJ2
CATWNGPPAGKLF
TGTGCCACCTGGAATGGGCCCCCCGCGGGGAAACTCTTT
>TRGV3|.|TRGJ1/TRGJ2
CATWDIGKLF
TGTGCCACCTGGGACATTGGGAAACTCTTT
>TRGV5|few|TRGJP1
CATWDRRTGWFKIF
TGTGCCACCTGGGACAGGCGTACTGGTTGGTTCAAGATATTT
>TRGV9|medium-sized|TRGJP1
CALWEAGWFKIF
TGTGCCTTGTGGGAGGCCGGTTGGTTCAAGATATTT
>TRGV9|few|TRGJ1/TRGJ2
CALWEDRENYYKKLF
TGTGCCTTGTGGGAGGATCGCGAGAATTATTATAAGAAACTCTTT
>TRGV3|once|TRGJ1/TRGJ2
CATWDRGGPWVYYKKLF
TGTGCCACCTGGGACAGAGGGGGGCCCTGGGTTTATTATAAGAAACTCTTT
>TRGV8|.|TRGJ1/TRGJ2
CATWDEVPNYYKKLF
TGTGCCACCTGGGATGAAGTTCCGAATTATTATAAGAAACTCTTT
>TRGV3|.|TRGJ1/TRGJ2
CATWDRPYGYKKLF
TGTGCCACCTGGGACAGGCCGTATGGATATAAGAAACTCTTT
>TRGV4|.|TRGJ1/TRGJ2
CATWNSPSGYKKLF
TGTGCCACCTGGAATTCCCCTTCGGGGTATAAGAAACTCTTT
>TRGV5|medium-sized|TRGJ1/TRGJ2
CATWDGYYKKLF
TGTGCCACCTGGGACGGATATTATAAGAAACTCTTT
>TRGV8|few|TRGJ1/TRGJ2
CATWDRGRGYKKLF
TGTGCCACCTGGGATAGGGGCCGGGGGTATAAGAAACTCTTT
>TRGV5|.|TRGJ1/TRGJ2
CATRGRYKKLF
TGTGCCACCCGGGGGCGATATAAGAAACTCTTT
>TRGV9|medium-sized|TRGJ1/TRGJ2
CALWEVLYYKKLF
TGTGCCTTGTGGGAGGTACTTTATTATAAGAAACTCTTT
>TRGV3|few|TRGJ1/TRGJ2
CATWDRESYYKKLF
TGTGCCACCTGGGACAGGGAGAGTTATTATAAGAAACTCTTT
>TRGV8|.|TRGJ1/TRGJ2
CATWDRRPLKYGKLF
TGTGCCACCTGGGACAGGCGCCCCTTGAAATATGGGAAACTCTTT
>TRGV9|.|TRGJ1/TRGJ2
CALWEVPTPKKLF
TGTGCCTTGTGGGAGGTCCCTACCCCTAAGAAACTCTTT
>TRGV3|.|TRGJ1/TRGJ2
CATWDLYKKLF
TGTGCCACCTGGGACCTTTATAAGAAACTCTTT
>TRGV9|few|TRGJP1
CALWDRWFKIF
TGTGCCTTGTGGGACCGTTGGTTCAAGATATTT
>TRGV4|.|TRGJ1/TRGJ2
CATCRPRNYYKKLF
TGTGCCACCTGCCGGCCCCGGAATTATTATAAGAAACTCTTT
>TRGV8|medium-sized|TRGJ1/TRGJ2
CATWDLYYKKLF
TGTGCCACCTGGGACCTTTATTATAAGAAACTCTTT
>TRGV5|medium-sized|TRGJ1/TRGJ2
CATWDRRDYKKLF
TGTGCCACCTGGGACAGGCGGGATTATAAGAAACTCTTT
>TRGV5|.|TRGJP2
CATWAHSSDWIKTF
TGTGCCACCTGGGCCCATAGTAGTGATTGGATCAAGACGTTT
>TRGV4|.|TRGJ1/TRGJ2
CATWNGLTIYYKKLF
TGTGCCACCTGGAATGGGCTCACAATTTATTATAAGAAACTCTTT
>TRGV8|few|TRGJ1/TRGJ2
CATWDWDYYKKLF
TGTGCCACCTGGGATTGGGATTATTATAAGAAACTCTTT
>TRGV5|few|TRGJP2
CATWDRGSDWIKTF
TGTGCCACCTGGGACAGGGGTAGTGATTGGATCAAGACGTTT
>TRGV3|.|TRGJ1/TRGJ2
CATWDKLKKLF
TGTGCCACCTGGGACAAACTTAAGAAACTCTTT